This passage covers 25 T cell receptor beta chains from one sample sequenced in a study of shared clonotypes between healthy human individuals. TCRdb's copy holds only in-frame clones and misses some; the assay was immunoSEQ multiplex PCR. The repertoire holds a few hundred thousand clones, with about 70% as singletons. Sequencing was carried out using memory CD4+ T cells sorted from blood. Subset meaning: CD45RA-negative fraction. Receptors were obtained from a man in his thirties or forties in good health.

This clone was found many times. The chain uses TRBV5-4 and TRBJ2-3; 7 nucleotides agree with TRBD1. Trimming at V came to 7 bases and at J to 5 bases, leaving 10 bases not matched to a gene. The CDR3 loop spans 14 amino acids. Germline CDR1 is SGHNT and CDR2 is YYREEE (reference sequence). This CDR3 reads CASSMKAGGDTQYF. In DNA, the CDR3 is TGTGCCAGCTCTATGAAGGCAGGGGGAGATACGCAGTATTTT. Supplemented by reference TRBV5-4 and TRBJ2-3, the full variable domain reads ETGVTQSPTHLIKTRGQQVTLRCSSQSGHNTVSWYQQALGQGPQFIFQYYREEENGRGNFPPRFSGLQFPNYSSELNVNALELDDSALYLCASSMKAGGDTQYFGPGTRLTVL.

This clone turned up a few times. The chain carries TRBV5-4 and TRBJ2-5; 11 positions agree with TRBD2. There are 17 residues in the CDR3. Germline assignment: CDR1 SGHNT and CDR2 YYREEE (reference sequence). Losses at the gene ends were 0 bases for V and 1 base for J; bases not matched to a gene: 5. CDR3 coding DNA: TGTGCCAGCAGCTTGGCGGGGACTAGCGGAGTCCAAGAGACCCAGTACTTC. It codes for CASSLAGTSGVQETQYF.

This chain links TRBV6-6 with TRBJ2-1; D is possibly TRBD1 (6 bases). The ends were cut back, 5 bases at V and 11 bases at J, with 16 bases in the middle. The CDR3 consists of 13 residues. Germline CDR1 MNHNY, CDR2 SVGAGI (reference sequence). The CDR3, as DNA: TGTGCCAGCAGTCCGTCAGGGGAATTACAGCAGTTCTTC. Translating gives CASSPSGELQQFF.

This chain connects TRBV6-1 to TRBJ2-1, with TRBD2 matching 12 bases. This CDR3 comprises 16 residues. V shed 0 bases and J 5 bases; nucleotides not matched to a gene: 2. CDR1 MNHNS and CDR2 SASEGT come from the germline V gene. The DNA for the CDR3 is TGTGCCAGCAGTGAAGCACCTAGCGGGAGGGACAATGAGCAGTTCTTC. Protein product: CASSEAPSGRDNEQFF.

The sample holds one count of this clone. CDR3 in DNA: TGTGCTAGTGGTTCCGGCTTGTACACAGATACGCAGTATTTT. Protein: CASGSGLYTDTQYF. The chain is built from TRBV12-5 and TRBJ2-3, with unresolved D. The germline V gene has CDR1 LGHNT and CDR2 FRNRAP. Trimming took off 4 bases at V and 2 bases at J, with 10 bases between the two ends. The CDR3 consists of 14 residues.

This clone was observed a single time. V gene TRBV29-1 combines with J gene TRBJ2-5; D gene unclear. The germline CDR1 and CDR2 sequences are SQVTM and ANQGSEA. This CDR3 has 11 residues. V gave up 5 bases and J gave up 5 bases, with 9 bases separating them. The CDR3 region has the DNA TGCAGCGTTCCCAGGCTGGAGACCCAGTACTTC. It codes for CSVPRLETQYF. Supplemented by reference TRBV29-1 and TRBJ2-5, the full variable domain reads SAVISQKPSRDICQRGTSLTIQCQVDSQVTMMFWYRQQPGQSLTLIATANQGSEATYESGFVIDKFPISRPNLTFSTLTVSNMSPEDSSIYLCSVPRLETQYFGPGTRLLVL.

CDR3 residues: CASSLGAREEADTQYF. The CDR3 region has the DNA TGCGCCAGCAGCTTGGGAGCGCGGGAGGAGGCGGATACGCAGTATTTT. The V and J genes are TRBV5-1 and TRBJ2-3, with 8 bases that match TRBD2. V gave up 0 bases and J gave up 6 bases; unmatched junction bases: 9. Germline loops: CDR1 SGHRS, CDR2 YFSETQ. The CDR3 is 16 amino acids.

J is TRBJ2-7 and V is TRBV18; D call uncertain. The germline V gene encodes CDR1 KGHSH and CDR2 LQKENI. The CDR3 is 15 amino acids. The V gene lost 6 bases and the J gene lost 0 bases, with 15 bases spanning the gap. This CDR3 reads CASSLADDVSYEQYF. CDR3 bases: TGTGCCAGCTCCCTGGCGGACGACGTCTCCTACGAGCAGTACTTC.

The rearrangement links TRBV19 to TRBJ2-3; TRBD1 is a possible D gene (6 bases). Per the germline V gene, CDR1 is LNHDA and CDR2 is SQIVND (reference sequence). This CDR3 spans 18 amino acids. V lost 5 bases to trimming and J lost 6 bases, with 27 bases between them. The CDR3 reads CASSRFTFSGVWGDTQYF. The CDR3 bases are TGTGCCAGTAGTCGATTTACCTTCTCAGGGGTCTGGGGGGATACGCAGTATTTT.

The CDR3 coding sequence is TGTGCCAGTAGCAAGACCACGGGACTCGACAATGAGCAGTTCTTC. Its translation: CASSKTTGLDNEQFF. The chain uses TRBV19 and TRBJ2-1, with a tentative D call TRBD2 (6 bases). Trimming removed 6 bases at V and 5 bases at J, with 17 bases between. Germline V gene data show CDR1 as LNHDA and CDR2 as SQIVND (reference sequence). The CDR3 is 15 residues long.

The chain links TRBV5-8 to TRBJ1-3; D might be TRBD1 (6 bases). CDR3 length equals 15 residues. Germline CDR1 SGHTS, CDR2 YDEGEE. V was pared by 4 bases and J by 1 base, with 12 bases between. The DNA of the CDR3 is TGTGCCAGCAGCCCCGGGACAAGATCTGGAAACACCATATATTTT. Translation gives CASSPGTRSGNTIYF.

The chain recombines TRBV18 with TRBJ2-7, with 15 bases aligning to TRBD2. V trimming: 6 bases; J trimming: 6 bases; junction bases outside the gene matches: 9. CDR1 is KGHSH, CDR2 LQKENI, per germline. This CDR3 has 16 amino acids. This CDR3 is CASSRVGLAGGLEQYF. As DNA, the CDR3 is TGTGCCAGCTCGCGGGTAGGACTAGCGGGAGGGCTCGAGCAGTACTTC.

This chain connects TRBV5-1 to TRBJ2-2; D possibly uses TRBD1 or TRBD2 (6 bases each). The CDR3 runs 15 residues. In germline, CDR1 is SGHRS, CDR2 YFSETQ. Trimming pared 6 bases from V and 5 bases from J, leaving 17 bases between. The chain's CDR3 is CASTLRGAETGELFF. In DNA form, the CDR3 reads TGCGCCAGCACCCTTAGGGGGGCGGAGACCGGGGAGCTGTTTTTT.

The rearrangement uses TRBV21-1 and TRBJ1-1. TRBV21-1 is deemed a pseudogene. The CDR3 covers 15 residues. CDR3 region: CASSKVGGGGTEAFF. CDR3 sequence (DNA): TGTGCCAGCAGCAAAGTGGGGGGCGGAGGGACTGAAGCTTTCTTT.

This clone has ten or more counts. The genes are TRBV28 and TRBJ1-2; 7 positions agree with TRBD1. This CDR3 is 14 amino acids long. CDR1 MDHEN and CDR2 SYDVKM come from the germline V gene. J gave up 2 bases and V 6 bases, and 6 bases lay outside the gene matches. CDR3 amino acids: CASRNDRANYGYTF. The CDR3 DNA sequence: TGTGCCAGCAGAAACGACAGGGCAAACTATGGCTACACCTTC.

This clone was detected ten times or more. CDR3 nucleotide sequence: TGTGCCAGCAGCCCCTTGAGCGGAGGCAATCAGCCCCAGCATTTT. This gives the protein CASSPLSGGNQPQHF. J is TRBJ1-5 and V is TRBV7-2; D is unresolved. The CDR3 is made up of 15 amino acids. Trimming left V 5 bases short and J 2 bases short, with 13 bases between. Germline CDR1 SGHTA, CDR2 FQGNSA.

The chain recombines TRBV11-2 with TRBJ2-1; 10 bases line up with TRBD2. CDR3 length: 15 amino acids. Germline V gene sequence: CDR1 SGHAT, CDR2 FQNNGV. Trimming took 5 bases from V and 3 from J; bases not matched to a gene: 4. This chain's CDR3 is CASSHSSGSYNEQFF. In DNA, the CDR3 is TGTGCCAGCAGCCATTCTAGCGGGAGCTACAATGAGCAGTTCTTC.

In this sample, this clone turned up many times. The chain is built from TRBV28 and TRBJ2-2; no clear D gene. CDR3 length: 12 amino acids. V was shortened by 6 bases and J by 6 bases, with 8 bases between the two germline ends. Germline V lookup: CDR1 MDHEN, CDR2 SYDVKM. CDR3 nucleotide sequence: TGTGCCAGCAGCAAGGATTCCGGGGAGCTGTTTTTT. Its protein is CASSKDSGELFF.

The V and J genes are TRBV29-1 and TRBJ2-3; D perhaps matches TRBD1 (6 bases). V was shortened by 3 bases and J by 1 base, with 8 bases between the two germline ends. Germline V gene data show CDR1 as SQVTM and CDR2 as ANQGSEA. The CDR3 extends over 13 amino acids. CDR3 DNA sequence: TGCAGCGTTGAGACAGGAGGCACAGATACGCAGTATTTT. Residues: CSVETGGTDTQYF.

This chain links TRBV5-1 with TRBJ2-2, with a weak D call TRBD1 (6 bases). In germline, CDR1 is SGHRS, CDR2 YFSETQ. The CDR3 is 15 residues long. Trimming stripped 5 bases from V and 0 bases from J, with 11 bases between. Here the CDR3 reads CASRFQGSNTGELFF. CDR3 DNA sequence: TGCGCCAGCAGATTTCAGGGGTCGAACACCGGGGAGCTGTTTTTT.

This clone was counted a few times. The chain couples TRBV10-3 to TRBJ1-3; TRBD1 aligns across 7 bases. CDR3 length equals 14 residues. With V trimmed by 6 bases and J by 3 bases, 5 bases remained unmatched. Looked up from germline, CDR1 is ENHRY and CDR2 is SYGVKD. The DNA of the CDR3 is TGTGCCATCAGGAGAACAGGGGATGGAAACACCATATATTTT. This translates into CAIRRTGDGNTIYF.

The chain carries TRBV19 and TRBJ1-1, with unresolved D. CDR1 is LNHDA, CDR2 SQIVND, per germline (reference sequence). Trimming removed 5 bases from V and 0 bases from J, with 7 bases in between. The CDR3 consists of 13 residues. DNA for the CDR3: TGTGCCAGTAGTCCAGCCATGAACACTGAAGCTTTCTTT. This translates into CASSPAMNTEAFF. Using reference TRBV19 and TRBJ1-1 for the parts outside the CDR3, the full variable domain is DGGITQSPKYLFRKEGQNVTLSCEQNLNHDAMYWYRQDPGQGLRLIYYSQIVNDFQKGDIAEGYSVSREKKESFPLTVTSAQKNPTAFYLCASSPAMNTEAFFGQGTRLTVV.

This chain connects TRBV7-9 to TRBJ1-2; D might be TRBD1 (5 bases). Looked up from germline, CDR1 is SEHNR and CDR2 is FQNEAQ (reference sequence). The CDR3 consists of 14 residues. Trimming removed 5 bases at V and 3 bases at J, with 13 bases between. The CDR3 here is CASSPAGTYYGYTF. The CDR3 DNA sequence: TGTGCCAGCAGCCCCGCCGGGACTTACTATGGCTACACCTTC.

V gene TRBV5-4 combines with J gene TRBJ2-6, with no clear D. Germline CDR1 is SGHNT and CDR2 is YYREEE (reference sequence). V shed 7 bases and J shed 5 bases, with 22 bases lying between them. The length of the CDR3 is 17 residues. CDR3 in DNA: TGTGCCAGCTGCCTAGGCGTAAGACAAAGTCGGGCCAACGTCCTGACTTTC. Translating gives CASCLGVRQSRANVLTF.

The chain has TRBV28 and TRBJ1-2; D call uncertain. The germline gives CDR1 MDHEN, CDR2 SYDVKM. V was shortened by 7 bases and J by 0 bases, with 12 bases between the two germline ends. The CDR3 extends over 14 amino acids. As DNA, the CDR3 is TGTGCCAGCAAGGAGGCTACTCCTAACTATGGCTACACCTTC. Its translation: CASKEATPNYGYTF.